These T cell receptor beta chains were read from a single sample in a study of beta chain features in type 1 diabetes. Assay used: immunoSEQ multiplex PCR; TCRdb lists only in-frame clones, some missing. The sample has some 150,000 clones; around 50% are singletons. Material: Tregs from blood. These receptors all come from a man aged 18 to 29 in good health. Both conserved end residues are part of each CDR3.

CDR3aa: CASSPEGRVIYGYTF
v_gene: TRBV5-1
j_gene: TRBJ1-2

CDR3aa: CASSFRGFAGELFF
v_gene: TRBV7-2
j_gene: TRBJ2-2

CDR3aa: CASSTYYRANTEAFF
v_gene: TRBV27
j_gene: TRBJ1-1

CDR3aa: CASSPRAPRDYGYTF
v_gene: TRBV7-6
j_gene: TRBJ1-2

CDR3aa: CASSQEPGQEENYGYTF
v_gene: TRBV4-2
j_gene: TRBJ1-2

CDR3aa: CASSSGLASTDTQYF
v_gene: TRBV7-2
j_gene: TRBJ2-3

CDR3aa: CASTGAYEQYF
v_gene: TRBV25-1
j_gene: TRBJ2-7

CDR3aa: CASSQPGTPDQPQHF
v_gene: TRBV19
j_gene: TRBJ1-5

CDR3aa: CASSQAEGYTEAFF
v_gene: TRBV4-2
j_gene: TRBJ1-1

CDR3aa: CASSLGTLLAKNIQYF
v_gene: TRBV7-9
j_gene: TRBJ2-4

CDR3aa: CASSLALGGEPSQYF
v_gene: TRBV7-8
j_gene: TRBJ2-7

CDR3aa: CASSGQDSGANVLTF
v_gene: TRBV6-5
j_gene: TRBJ2-6

CDR3aa: CASSRTSGSNEQFF
v_gene: TRBV25-1
j_gene: TRBJ2-1

CDR3aa: CASSQKRQRGYNEQFF
v_gene: TRBV4-1
j_gene: TRBJ2-1

CDR3aa: CASNKGAARETQYF
v_gene: TRBV6-6
j_gene: TRBJ2-5

CDR3aa: CASSPRGYEQYF
v_gene: TRBV7-2
j_gene: TRBJ2-7

CDR3aa: CASSSAGTGAEQYF
v_gene: TRBV19
j_gene: TRBJ2-7

CDR3aa: CASSPLGSGSGPQFF
v_gene: TRBV28
j_gene: TRBJ2-1

CDR3aa: CASKGGGGRYF
v_gene: TRBV6-1
j_gene: TRBJ2-5

CDR3aa: CASSPQDRAKTQYF
v_gene: TRBV7-2
j_gene: TRBJ2-5

CDR3aa: CASRRQGNYEQYF
v_gene: TRBV28
j_gene: -

CDR3aa: CSVATVNTEAFF
v_gene: TRBV29-1
j_gene: TRBJ1-1

CDR3aa: CASSLGLGAYEQYF
v_gene: TRBV11-2
j_gene: TRBJ2-7

CDR3aa: CAIRGDSFSGANVLTF
v_gene: TRBV10-3
j_gene: TRBJ2-6

CDR3aa: CASSTGQVGGYTF
v_gene: TRBV21-1
j_gene: TRBJ1-2

CDR3aa: CASKFHTPNEKLFF
v_gene: TRBV2
j_gene: TRBJ1-4

CDR3aa: CASSLSPSLAEQYF
v_gene: TRBV7-2
j_gene: TRBJ2-7

CDR3aa: CASSSQTSSYEQYF
v_gene: TRBV5-1
j_gene: TRBJ2-7

CDR3aa: CASSPGLAGSSYEQYF
v_gene: TRBV5-4
j_gene: -

CDR3aa: CASSVGAGRSKNIQYF
v_gene: TRBV5-6
j_gene: TRBJ2-4

CDR3aa: CASSPRQGLSGYTF
v_gene: TRBV7-9
j_gene: TRBJ1-2

CDR3aa: CASQGQGAFGELFF
v_gene: TRBV6-6
j_gene: TRBJ2-2